This TCR beta chain was sequenced during a study of blood T cell repertoires in COVID-19 (dated by TCRdb to 2020 to 2022). With regard to the full study: Collaborator samples came from the United States, Italy and Spain and covered acute and convalescent phases of COVID-19. The prospective study material was composed of cDNA or gDNA derived from T cells, B-cell-depleted T cells, or PBMCs. Subjects who had been exposed to COVID-19, were actively infected with it, or had recovered from it provided the deeply sampled blood TCRbeta repertoires that made up the dataset. The repertoires were made available in a free public database intended to serve as a resource for research on the immune response to SARS-CoV-2. The samples were drawn from two sources: the first 160 participants of the ongoing ImmuneRACE study, and 1,200 or so subjects contributed by 6 global collaborators. The sample metadata nearly always contained a de-identified subject ID, COVID-19 status, age in years and sex. Where available, HLA class I and class II types were taken from metadata supplied by the sample provider and were not determined by assay-based typing.

Enrolling through a virtual design, the prospective study's participants ranged in age from roughly 18 to 89 years and lived across 24 United States geographic areas. To assign participants to cohorts, the prospective study relied on clinical history that participants themselves reported in a screening survey and a study questionnaire. Recovered participants in ImmuneRACE Cohort 3 were defined by two consecutive negative NP/OP PCR tests, clearance by a healthcare professional, or resolution of symptoms. Mobile phlebotomists in the prospective study collected whole blood, serum and a nasopharyngeal or oropharyngeal swab from every participant. Over a roughly 2-month period, participants in the prospective study had the option of providing additional blood draws and questionnaires. Before DNA extraction, prospective study blood samples were shipped either frozen or at room temperature. Cut back by 0 bases and 1 base, the V and J ends lie 10 bases apart. CDR1 and CDR2 (SGDLS, YYNGEE) derive from the germline V gene. From its cysteine to its phenylalanine, the CDR3 spans 15 amino acids. CDR3 DNA is the only sequence kept; it has 45 bases, read in frame from the first base.

About this clone: What this receptor recognizes is not known. Within one base of it there is no much larger clone, and no base qualities were kept.

General conclusions and limits of the study: The quantity of clinical and demographic metadata differed by source and by participant and was supplied without curation.

TCRbeta CDR3 regions were amplified from genomic DNA using the immunoSEQ Assay, a bias-controlled multiplex PCR. Per the source publication's procedure: The number of nucleated cells in each sample was estimated by amplification of reference gene primers within the assay. Sequence reads were collapsed and filtered to measure the absolute abundance of every unique TCRbeta CDR3 rearrangement. For each sample, productive Simpson clonality was calculated by taking the square root of Simpson's diversity index across productive rearrangements. In TCRdb, the immuneACCESS table is reduced to in-frame sequences with V and J assigned. These tables do not hold every clone; where another copy was compared, an unresolved V gene accounts for under half, and the others remain unexplained. From that table come the V and J calls and clone size; the DNA was used to work out D and trimming. This sample gives 200,000 or so clones in total; 70% to 90% of them show up just once. The biggest ten clones account for approximately 7.6% of the sample.

The chain is made from TRBV9 and TRBJ1-1; perhaps TRBD1 is the D gene, with 5 bases matching. Sequenced input: PBMCs or T cells enriched from blood (not recorded which). The TCR comes from a young woman who had recovered from COVID-19. CDR3 region: CASSVGRGSNTEAFF. Here is the DNA: TGTGCCAGCAGCGTAGGAAGGGGATCGAACACTGAAGCTTTCTTT.